The 25 T cell receptor beta chains reported below all come from one sample, sequenced in a study of cytomegalovirus exposure and HLA in healthy donors. Use of 60 Vbeta and 13 Jbeta primers characterized the PCR. The repertoire was sequenced with immunoSEQ multiplex PCR; TCRdb's copy has only in-frame clones and lacks some. This sample has around 200,000 clones; 65% to 90% occur once, and the top ten carry about 2.3%. Sequencing was performed on PBMCs. Receptor source: a woman between 45 and 60 years old in good health and CMV-seronegative.

The V call is TRBV5-1, the J call TRBJ2-5; 7 bases align to TRBD2. The CDR3 is 19 residues long. CDR1 and CDR2 (germline): SGHRS, YFSETQ. The junction had 19 bases not matched to a gene; V was cut back by 1 base and J by 4 bases. The CDR3 nucleotides read TGCGCCAGCAGCTTGATGGGATGGGTCGCGGGAGAGAGGGGAGAGACCCAGTACTTC. Translating gives CASSLMGWVAGERGETQYF.

The V call is TRBV29-1, the J call TRBJ1-2, with 9 bases fitting TRBD1. The CDR3 consists of 13 residues. The germline V gene encodes CDR1 SQVTM and CDR2 ANQGSEA. Unmatched junction bases numbered 7, after V lost 4 bases and J lost 7 bases. The CDR3 DNA is TGCAGCGTTGCTCCTAACAGGGGGCTTGGCTACACCTTC. It codes for CSVAPNRGLGYTF.

The rearrangement uses TRBV19 and TRBJ1-5; 8 bases agree with TRBD1. CDR1 is LNHDA and CDR2 is SQIVND in the germline V gene (reference sequence). The V gene end was trimmed by 7 bases and the J gene end by 4 bases; junction bases not matched to a gene: 9. CDR3 length: 15 amino acids. The CDR3 DNA sequence: TGTGCCAGTACCGTAGACAGGGGACGGAATCAGCCCCAGCATTTT. This codes for CASTVDRGRNQPQHF.

The chain combines TRBV27 with TRBJ1-5, with a possible D match to TRBD1 (6 bases). Germline values: CDR1 MNHEY, CDR2 SMNVEV (reference sequence). The germline V and J ends were trimmed by 3 bases and 6 bases, with 15 bases remaining between them. This CDR3 region has 15 residues. CDR3 coding DNA: TGTGCCAGCAGTTTCGCAGGGGTTAACGCTCAGCCCCAGCATTTT. Translation: CASSFAGVNAQPQHF.

The chain is built from TRBV6-6 and TRBJ2-7; 13 bases line up with TRBD2. V was pared by 4 bases and J by 4 bases, with 7 bases of the junction left unmatched. The CDR3 totals 16 residues. The germline V gene has CDR1 MNHNY and CDR2 SVGAGI (reference sequence). The CDR3 nucleotides read TGTGCCAGCAGTTTCCGGACTAGCGGGAGAGTGTACGAGCAGTACTTC. Its protein product is CASSFRTSGRVYEQYF.

The chain has TRBV2 and TRBJ2-5; D call uncertain. From germline, CDR1 is SNHLY and CDR2 FYNNEI. This CDR3 comprises 14 residues. The V gene lost 3 bases and the J gene lost 0 bases, with 8 bases spanning the gap. DNA of the CDR3: TGTGCCAGCAGTGATACATCGTACCAAGAGACCCAGTACTTC. Translating gives CASSDTSYQETQYF.

V gene TRBV7-6 combines with J gene TRBJ2-1, with TRBD2 matching 14 bases. Germline CDR1 and CDR2: SGHVS and FNYEAQ. V shed 2 bases and J 3 bases; nucleotides not matched to a gene: 12. The CDR3 covers 20 residues. Written as DNA, the CDR3 is TGTGCCAGCAGCTTAAAGCCGGGACTAGCGGGAGACTGGGGCTACAATGAGCAGTTCTTC. Protein sequence: CASSLKPGLAGDWGYNEQFF.

The gene calls are TRBV28 and TRBJ2-7, with TRBD2 as a possible D gene (5 bases). The V end lost 6 bases, the J end lost 3 bases, and 12 bases lay between the germline ends. There are 13 residues in the CDR3. Germline V gives CDR1 MDHEN, CDR2 SYDVKM. The CDR3 sequence: CASSYGGRYEQYF. The CDR3 coding sequence is TGTGCCAGCAGCTACGGCGGGCGCTACGAGCAGTACTTC.

V and J are TRBV19 and TRBJ1-5; 7 positions match TRBD1. Germline-derived CDR1 and CDR2 are LNHDA and SQIVND (reference sequence). The CDR3 runs 16 residues. V trimming: 3 bases; J trimming: 1 base; junction bases outside the gene matches: 6. CDR3 amino acids: CASSIRQGGSNQPQHF. CDR3 nucleotide sequence: TGTGCCAGTAGTATCCGACAGGGCGGGAGCAATCAGCCCCAGCATTTT.

V and J are TRBV6-1 and TRBJ1-2; 9 nucleotides match TRBD1. Germline assignment: CDR1 MNHNS and CDR2 SASEGT. This CDR3 is 15 amino acids long. Unmatched junction bases numbered 13, after V lost 7 bases and J lost 7 bases. CDR3 DNA sequence: TGTGCCAGCACCAGCTCAGACAGGGGGGTAACTGGCTACACCTTC. Translation gives CASTSSDRGVTGYTF.

The chain joins TRBV29-1 to TRBJ2-2, with 10 bases lining up with TRBD2. Germline V gene lookup returns CDR1 SQVTM and CDR2 ANQGSEA. The junction had 6 bases not matched to a gene; V was cut back by 6 bases and J by 2 bases. The CDR3 runs to 15 residues. The CDR3 sequence is CSVKGLALNTGELFF. In DNA, the CDR3 is TGCAGCGTCAAGGGACTAGCGTTAAACACCGGGGAGCTGTTTTTT.

The J gene is TRBJ1-5, the V gene TRBV6-1, with D perhaps matching TRBD1 (5 bases). From germline, CDR1 is MNHNS and CDR2 SASEGT. The CDR3 is 12 amino acids. V lost 5 bases, J lost 15 bases, and 17 bases lay in between. Here the CDR3 DNA reads TGTGCCAGCAGTCTAGTGGGGGGTGCCGGGCATTTT. This sequence encodes CASSLVGGAGHF.

The genes are TRBV28 and TRBJ1-5; D gene unclear. CDR1 and CDR2 from the germline V gene are MDHEN and SYDVKM. This CDR3 spans 11 amino acids. Between the trimmed V and J ends, which lost 5 bases and 7 bases, there was a span of 6 bases. The CDR3 region has the DNA TGTGCCAGCAGTGAGGTACAGCCCCAGCATTTT. Residues: CASSEVQPQHF. The full variable domain, in which reference TRBV28 and TRBJ1-5 provide the parts outside the CDR3, is DVKVTQSSRYLVKRTGEKVFLECVQDMDHENMFWYRQDPGLGLRLIYFSYDVKMKEKGDIPEGYSVSREKKERFSLILESASTNQTSMYLCASSEVQPQHFGDGTRLSIL.

V is TRBV2 and J is TRBJ2-2; 9 nucleotides line up with TRBD1. The CDR3 is 14 amino acids. V lost 11 bases and J lost 4; bases outside the gene matches: 8. Germline assignment: CDR1 SNHLY and CDR2 FYNNEI. The CDR3 sequence: CARTGQGGTGELFF. The CDR3 coding sequence is TGTGCCCGAACGGGACAGGGTGGCACCGGGGAGCTGTTTTTT. Using reference TRBV2 and TRBJ2-2 for the parts outside the CDR3, the full variable domain is EPEVTQTPSHQVTQMGQEVILRCVPISNHLYFYWYRQILGQKVEFLVSFYNNEISEKSEIFDDQFSVERPDGSNFTLKIRSTKLEDSAMYFCARTGQGGTGELFFGEGSRLTVL.

This chain connects TRBV11-2 to TRBJ2-7, with no clear D. The CDR3 is made up of 15 amino acids. Trimming removed 1 base at V and 2 bases at J, with 12 bases between. The germline CDR1 and CDR2 sequences are SGHAT and FQNNGV. CDR3 nucleotides: TGTGCCAGCAGCTTAGCGTCTGAGTCTCCCTACGAGCAGTACTTC. Amino acids: CASSLASESPYEQYF.

J is TRBJ2-1 and V is TRBV7-3; D might be TRBD2 (5 bases). Germline loops: CDR1 SGHTA, CDR2 FQGTGA. V was cut by 5 bases and J by 0 bases, with 17 bases left in between. The length of the CDR3 is 17 residues. Written as DNA, the CDR3 is TGTGCCAGCAGCCCCCAGCCGACGGGAAGCTCCTACAATGAGCAGTTCTTC. This encodes CASSPQPTGSSYNEQFF.

The V and J genes are TRBV28 and TRBJ1-5; 8 nucleotides match TRBD1. The CDR3 has 16 amino acids. The germline V gene has CDR1 MDHEN and CDR2 SYDVKM. V was pared by 6 bases and J by 12 bases, with 19 bases of the junction left unmatched. CDR3 protein: CASRRTGGDGSSVQHF. For the CDR3, the DNA is TGTGCCAGCAGGCGCACAGGGGGAGACGGGAGTTCAGTCCAGCATTTT.

The chain joins TRBV7-8 to TRBJ1-3; 7 bases agree with TRBD1. This CDR3 has 15 amino acids. Germline CDR1 SGHVS, CDR2 FQNEAQ. With 5 bases clipped from V and 2 bases from J, the junction kept 6 bases outside the gene matches. The CDR3 here is CASSQSRGPGNTIYF. In nucleotides, the CDR3 is TGTGCCAGCAGCCAGTCGAGGGGGCCTGGAAACACCATATATTTT. Combining the CDR3 with reference TRBV7-8 and TRBJ1-3 gives the whole variable domain GAGVSQSPRYKVAKRGQDVALRCDPISGHVSLFWYQQALGQGPEFLTYFQNEAQLDKSGLPSDRFFAERPEGSVSTLKIQRTQQEDSAVYLCASSQSRGPGNTIYFGEGSWLTVV.

The rearrangement joins TRBV7-2 to TRBJ1-5; perhaps TRBD1 as D (5 bases). V shed 5 bases and J shed 11 bases, with 19 bases lying between them. The CDR3 runs to 14 residues. From germline, CDR1 is SGHTA and CDR2 FQGNSA. In DNA, the CDR3 is TGTGCCAGCAGCACAAGACGGGCCGGGGGAGCCCAGCATTTT. Translating gives CASSTRRAGGAQHF.

This chain uses TRBV7-8 with TRBJ1-2; TRBD1 is a possible D gene (5 bases). V was pared by 4 bases and J by 1 base, with 13 bases between. Germline V gene sequence: CDR1 SGHVS, CDR2 FQNEAQ. CDR3 length equals 15 residues. The CDR3 bases are TGTGCCAGCAGCTCCTACAGGACGGATAACTATGGCTACACCTTC. The encoded protein is CASSSYRTDNYGYTF.

This chain uses TRBV7-2 with TRBJ1-2; D possibly corresponds to TRBD1 (6 bases). Germline assignment: CDR1 SGHTA and CDR2 FQGNSA. The length of the CDR3 is 14 residues. V shed 3 bases and J shed 3 bases, with 11 bases lying between them. The CDR3 region has the DNA TGTGCCAGCAGCTTTACAGGGATGGACTATGGCTACACCTTC. It codes for CASSFTGMDYGYTF.

The CDR3 protein is CASSEQDYYEQYF. Written as DNA, the CDR3 is TGTGCCAGCAGTGAACAGGACTACTACGAGCAGTACTTC. The rearrangement joins TRBV2 to TRBJ2-7; D might be TRBD2 (6 bases). The CDR3 loop spans 13 amino acids. V lost 2 bases and J lost 3, with 8 bases in between. In germline, CDR1 is SNHLY, CDR2 FYNNEI.

J is TRBJ1-5 and V is TRBV19; 11 positions match TRBD1. The CDR3 sequence is 14 residues long. After removal of 7 bases from V and 7 bases from J, the junction contained 6 bases not matched to a gene. Germline lookup yields CDR1 LNHDA and CDR2 SQIVND (reference sequence). This CDR3 is CASNPGQGAQPQHF. The CDR3 coding sequence is TGTGCCAGTAACCCAGGACAGGGGGCGCAGCCCCAGCATTTT. Full variable domain (missing parts from reference TRBV19 and TRBJ1-5): DGGITQSPKYLFRKEGQNVTLSCEQNLNHDAMYWYRQDPGQGLRLIYYSQIVNDFQKGDIAEGYSVSREKKESFPLTVTSAQKNPTAFYLCASNPGQGAQPQHFGDGTRLSIL.

This sequence joins TRBV5-4 and TRBJ2-1; 10 bases map to TRBD2. CDR1 SGHNT and CDR2 YYREEE come from the germline V gene (reference sequence). CDR3 length: 14 amino acids. Trimming cost V 2 bases and J 13 bases; bases outside gene matches: 9. This chain's CDR3 is CASSFRTSGSLQFF. In nucleotides, the CDR3 is TGTGCCAGCAGCTTTCGGACTAGCGGCTCTTTACAGTTCTTC.

The V call is TRBV6-5, the J call TRBJ1-3; 7 bases fit TRBD1. The germline V gene has CDR1 MNHEY and CDR2 SVGAGI. V lost 6 bases and J lost 2; bases outside the gene matches: 4. The CDR3 sequence is 14 residues long. CDR3 nucleotide sequence: TGTGCCAGCAGGGATGACAGGGCTGGAAACACCATATATTTT. As protein: CASRDDRAGNTIYF.